One and the same sample provided the 3 T cell receptor beta chains below, sequenced in a study of cytomegalovirus exposure and HLA in healthy donors. Using immunoSEQ multiplex PCR, the repertoire was profiled, and TCRdb retains in-frame clones only, with some absent. Of under 250,000 clones listed, 80% to 85% are singletons. The sample comprised PBMCs. Receptors were obtained from a woman in her 30s in good health and CMV-seronegative.

The chain combines TRBV5-1 with TRBJ1-2; TRBD1 is a possible D gene (6 bases). The CDR3 consists of 14 residues. Germline V gene lookup returns CDR1 SGHRS and CDR2 YFSETQ. V lost 0 bases, J lost 1 base, and 7 bases lay in between. The DNA of the CDR3 is TGCGCCAGCAGCTTGGGACAGGTTAACTATGGCTACACCTTC. Encoded protein: CASSLGQVNYGYTF.

The chain links TRBV30 to TRBJ2-7, with 7 bases lining up with TRBD2. V was pared by 3 bases and J by 0 bases, with 5 bases of the junction left unmatched. The V gene's germline CDR1 is GTSNPN and CDR2 SVGIG (reference sequence). The CDR3 consists of 14 residues. CDR3 sequence reads: CAWRGGTVSYEQYF. The CDR3 coding sequence is TGTGCCTGGAGGGGGGGGACTGTCTCCTACGAGCAGTACTTC.

The CDR3 spells CASSLTGALGGANVLTF. DNA of the CDR3: TGCGCCAGCAGCTTGACAGGGGCCCTAGGGGGGGCCAACGTCCTGACTTTC. The V and J genes are TRBV5-1 and TRBJ2-6; 7 bases match TRBD1. The CDR3 has 17 residues. Trimming at V came to 1 base and at J to 4 bases, leaving 8 bases not matched to a gene. The V gene's germline CDR1 is SGHRS and CDR2 YFSETQ.